The entry below gives a single T cell receptor beta chain sequence along with its context. Its antigen is undetermined. This specimen comes from a study of beta chain features in type 1 diabetes. V was pared by 1 base and J by 5 bases, with 4 bases of the junction left unmatched. This CDR3 has 14 residues. Germline loops: CDR1 SGHTA, CDR2 FQGNSA. Reverse transcribing all isolated RNA meant expressed TCRB transcripts were sequenced. Profiling relied on immunoSEQ multiplex PCR, and the TCRdb table lists in-frame clones only, not all of them. This table holds over 700,000 clones, roughly 15% found once. Study-wide findings and caveats: Naive, central memory and Treg TCRB repertoires seemed to resemble each other more closely in patients than they did in healthy donors. Diminished insertions and augmented deletions at VDJ junctions characterized type 1 diabetes patients. cDNA-based reads could over-represent cells with high TCR expression.

V gene TRBV7-2 combines with J gene TRBJ2-5; 7 bases line up with TRBD1. Sequencing was performed on naive CD4+ T cells from blood. The source of this sequence is a woman aged 18-30 years in good health. The CDR3 sequence is CASSLEGGRETQYF. CDR3 nucleotides: TGTGCCAGCAGCTTAGAAGGGGGCAGGGAGACCCAGTACTTC.